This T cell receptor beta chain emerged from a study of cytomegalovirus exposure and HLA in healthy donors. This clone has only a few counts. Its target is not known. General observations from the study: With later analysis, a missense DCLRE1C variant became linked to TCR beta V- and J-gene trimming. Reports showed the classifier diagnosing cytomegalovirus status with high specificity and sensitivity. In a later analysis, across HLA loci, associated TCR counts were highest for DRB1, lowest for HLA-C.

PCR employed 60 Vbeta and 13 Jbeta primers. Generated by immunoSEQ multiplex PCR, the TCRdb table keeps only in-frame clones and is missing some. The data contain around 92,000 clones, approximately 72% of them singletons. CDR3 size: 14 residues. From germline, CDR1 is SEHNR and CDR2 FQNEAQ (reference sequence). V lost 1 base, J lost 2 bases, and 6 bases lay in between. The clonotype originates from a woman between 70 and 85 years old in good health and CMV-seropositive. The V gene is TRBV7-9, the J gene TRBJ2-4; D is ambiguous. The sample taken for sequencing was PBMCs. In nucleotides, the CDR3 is TGTGCCAGCAGCTTAGATTCGTCCAAAAACATTCAGTACTTC. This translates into CASSLDSSKNIQYF.